This entry features one TCR beta chain sequence. This record comes from a study of control samples from healthy donors and cancer patients. The CDR3 is made up of 15 amino acids. Germline CDR1 LNHDA, CDR2 SQIVND (reference sequence). Trimming cost V 0 bases and J 4 bases; bases outside gene matches: 1. TCRdb's table, derived via immunoSEQ multiplex PCR, lists solely in-frame clones and lacks some. The sample holds roughly 58,000 clones, 87% seen once. The sequenced sample was PBMCs. The TCR sequence derives from a woman aged 55-70 years with lung cancer. The rearrangement uses TRBV19 and TRBJ2-2, with TRBD1 identical over 8 bases. In nucleotides, the CDR3 is TGTGCCAGTAGTATAGAACAGGGGGGCACCGGGGAGCTGTTTTTT. Translation: CASSIEQGGTGELFF.